This T cell receptor beta chain is drawn from a study of molecular identifiers for immune sequencing clone quantification listed by TCRdb under 2018. Study-wide context: For a replicate experiment, RNA from 20,000 or 100,000 naive CD8 T cells was divided into five aliquots, of which four were sequenced. CD8 T cells were used in a methods study to benchmark molecular-identifier clustering-based TCR repertoire sequencing (MIDCIRS) and TCR RNA copy counting. General study outcomes and caveats: Without barcode sub-clustering, chimeric consensus sequences inflated TCR diversity; chimeras reached as high as 47%. Highly expanded clone sizes could be underestimated because identical TCR molecules may share a barcode. Modeling estimated 2.5 to 3 recovered TCR RNA copies per cell, compared with around 9.7 by digital PCR, which implies about 30% capture efficiency. Spiked-in Jurkat TCR RNA (approximately 10 copies' worth), which is not part of the donor repertoire, was contained in the naive libraries. Clones above 20 RNA copies held over 99% of molecules in CMV-specific effector cells but under 1% in naive cells. A single cell's worth of spiked-in Jurkat TCR RNA was reported detectable even among some 920,000 naive CD8 T cells.

There are 13 amino acids in the CDR3, from cysteine to phenylalanine inclusive. Of the read, only the CDR3 DNA is kept; its 39 bases are in frame from base 1. At the junction V is shortened by 2 bases and J by 4 bases, with 8 bases in between. Per the germline V gene, MDHEN is the CDR1 and SYDVKM is the CDR2. Library method: PCR. The data were produced on a NextSeq 500. Preparation of bulk TCR libraries followed a previously described approach, with the TCR primers listed in Table S5. The Qiagen AllPrep DNA/RNA kit was used to purify total RNA. Before any analysis, reads coming from multiple sequencing runs of the same library were combined into one pool. The authors processed their data as follows. Reads were retained only if the reads had an exact TCR constant sequence, and the retained reads were trimmed to 150 nt and grouped according to their 12-nt molecular barcodes. Reads within each barcode group were sub-clustered using a 15% Levenshtein threshold, and quality-weighted consensus sequences were constructed for each RNA molecule. Non-functional sequences were excluded, and lower-count sequences lying one edit away from another sequence were also excluded. Based on a fit of two negative binomial distributions, barcode sub-clusters having less than 20% of the maximum read count were discarded. TCRdb reworked the public reads: Q25 trimming with fastp, MiXCR clone assembly, productive beta chains retained. Each CDR3 protein gets just one entry, which takes the most common genes and DNA from the rows behind it. The V and J calls here are based on TCRdb, not the publication. The sample contains under 800,000 distinct CDR3 sequences, over 25% of them found a single time. Together, the top ten hold approximately 0.75% of the sample.

Naive CD8 T cell libraries were made from about 21,000 to 970,000 sorted cells using 10%, 30% or 50% of purified RNA. Naive CD8 T cells were FACS-sorted as CD8+CD4-CCR7+CD45RA+ on a BD FACSAria II into RLT Plus buffer. To test detection sensitivity, Jurkat RNA equal to some 11 TCR copies was added to samples of about 20,000-1,100,000 naive CD8 T cells. CD8 T cells were enriched with RosetteSep CD8+ T Cell Enrichment Cocktail and Ficoll-Paque, followed by ACK red cell lysis. As to this clonotype: There is no known antigen for this receptor. The record has no base qualities; no much larger clone is one base away.

The chain uses TRBV28 and TRBJ2-5, with the D gene not confidently named. Sequenced input: naive CD8+ T cells from blood, with Jurkat cell RNA spiked in. Taken with the paper, the label for cell subset or site translates to: FACS-sorted CD8+CD4-CCR7+CD45RA+ naive T cells. This receptor was identified in a human donor in good health. Some libraries in this study had Jurkat cell RNA spiked in. The DNA reads as follows: TGTGCCAGCAGTTTAGCCCCCTTAGAGACCCAGTACTTC. The resulting protein is CASSLAPLETQYF.